Below, 15 T cell receptor beta chains from the same sample are listed, as sequenced in a study of T cells in women clearing cervical HPV infection. Only in-frame clones appear in the TCRdb table, and some are missing; sequencing was by immunoSEQ multiplex PCR. The repertoire table contains about 31,000 clones. Sample: blood buffy coat. Receptor source: a woman aged 18 to 75 with a cervical HPV16 infection that either progressed to CIN3+ or cleared (not recorded which).

Comments on this clone: The CDR3 goes on 3 residues after the read ends, and that part is filled in from the germline J gene. V and J are TRBV18 and TRBJ1-2, with a possible D match to TRBD1 (6 bases). There are 14 residues in the CDR3. The germline V gene encodes CDR1 KGHSH and CDR2 LQKENI. Incomplete CDR3 DNA: TGTGCCAGCTCACCGTCGACAGGAAACTACGAC. Translating gives CASSPSTGNYD. The full CDR3 protein is CASSPSTGNYDYTF.

As to this clone: Sequence at one end of the junction differs from germline and may be a read error. The read halts 3 residues ahead of the CDR3 end, with the missing end drawn from the germline J gene. Within the sample, other DNA sequences also encode this same CDR3. The gene calls are TRBV2 and TRBJ1-3; no clear D gene. Germline V lookup: CDR1 SNHLY, CDR2 FYNNEI. The CDR3 is 12 amino acids. CDR3 DNA, as far as it was read: TGTGCCAGCAGGGGCTCTGGAAACACA. Protein product: CASRGSGNT. The whole CDR3 reads CASRGSGNTIYF.

As to this clone: The read gets to within 3 residues of the CDR3 end, and the germline J gene fills in the rest. The chain uses TRBV19 and TRBJ1-5; 9 nucleotides match TRBD1. The junction had 6 bases not matched to a gene; V was cut back by 3 bases and J by 3 bases. This CDR3 has 16 amino acids. Germline V gene data show CDR1 as LNHDA and CDR2 as SQIVND (reference sequence). The CDR3 loop is CASSIWGDRANQPQHF. The DNA read from the CDR3 is TGTGCCAGTAGTATCTGGGGGGACAGGGCCAATCAGCCC.

With regard to this clone: Read data end 3 residues before the CDR3 end; the end is taken from the germline J gene. The V call is TRBV29-1, the J call TRBJ2-2, with 7 bases matching TRBD2. Germline CDR1 reads SQVTM; CDR2 reads ANQGSEA. The CDR3 totals 13 residues. Partial CDR3 DNA: TGCAGCGCTCAGGGAGGGCTTAATGAAAAG. Translating gives CSAQGGLNEK. The CDR3 in its entirety is CSAQGGLNEKLFF.

About this clone: The read falls 3 residues short of the CDR3 end, and the missing part is taken from the germline J gene. This rearrangement joins TRBV20-1 to TRBJ2-3, with D perhaps TRBD1 (6 bases). Germline-derived CDR1 and CDR2 are DFQATT and SNEGSKA (reference sequence). The CDR3 contains 13 residues. The CDR3 DNA, read in part, is TGCAGTGCGGTCGATTGGGGGCCTGAGACG. Residues: CSAVDWGPET. The whole CDR3 protein reads CSAVDWGPETQYF.

Remarks on this clone: Read coverage stops 3 residues before the CDR3 terminus; the germline J gene supplies the remainder. The rearrangement joins TRBV12-3 or TRBV12-4 to TRBJ2-3, with 13 bases fitting TRBD2. After removal of 5 bases from V and 1 base from J, the junction contained 3 bases not matched to a gene. The CDR3 consists of 16 residues. CDR3 in amino acids: CASSPGLAGGTDTQYF. The sequenced part of the CDR3 DNA is TGTGCCAGCAGTCCCGGACTAGCGGGGGGCACAGATACG.

Note on this clone: The junction shows a germline mismatch at one end, possibly a read error. With the read ending 3 residues before the CDR3 end, the germline J gene is used to fill in that end. This specimen includes other DNA sequences encoding the same CDR3. This chain connects TRBV18 to TRBJ1-3; 7 positions agree with TRBD1. The CDR3 runs to 14 residues. Germline loops: CDR1 KGHSH, CDR2 LQKENI. The DNA read from the CDR3 is TGTGCCAGTAAGGGGGCCCTCTCTGGAAACACG. It encodes CASKGALSGNT. The CDR3 as a whole reads CASKGALSGNTIYF.

CDR3 DNA, as far as it was read: TGCAGTGCTAGGTCCTATTCTCTTGTGGATACG. Protein sequence: CSARSYSLVDT. The CDR3, in full, reads CSARSYSLVDTQYF. V and J are TRBV20-1 and TRBJ2-3; D gene uncertain. Read data end 3 residues before the CDR3 end; the end is taken from the germline J gene. Trimming cost V 3 bases and J 6 bases, with 16 bases left between them. Germline loops: CDR1 DFQATT, CDR2 SNEGSKA (reference sequence). The CDR3 contains 14 residues.

Comments on this clone: The read is 3 residues too short to cover the CDR3 end, so that end is filled in from the germline J gene. V usage is TRBV19 and J usage is TRBJ1-1; 7 bases are shared with TRBD1. The junction had 4 bases not matched to a gene; V was cut back by 3 bases and J by 6 bases. Germline CDR1 and CDR2: LNHDA and SQIVND (reference sequence). The CDR3 extends over 13 amino acids. The CDR3 loop is CASSIQGVAEAFF. The covered CDR3 bases are TGTGCCAGTAGTATTCAGGGGGTGGCTGAA.

On this clone: The read is 3 residues too short to cover the CDR3 end, so that end is filled in from the germline J gene. The chain couples TRBV5-6 to TRBJ1-5; D not resolved. From germline, CDR1 is SGHDT and CDR2 YYEEEE. CDR3 length equals 13 residues. The V end was cut by 5 bases, the J end by 5 bases, with 11 bases between. The CDR3 sequence: CASSMTRDQPQHF. The DNA read from the CDR3 is TGTGCCAGCAGTATGACCCGGGATCAGCCC.

Regarding this clone: Sequencing ends 3 residues short of the CDR3 end; the germline J gene provides the rest. Within the sample, other DNA sequences also encode this same CDR3. The gene calls are TRBV7-8 and TRBJ1-3; TRBD1 is a possible D gene (5 bases). From germline, CDR1 is SGHVS and CDR2 FQNEAQ. The V gene lost 5 bases and the J gene lost 4 bases, with 18 bases spanning the gap. The CDR3 totals 16 residues. CDR3 DNA, as far as it was read: TGTGCCAGCAGCGGGGGGTCCGGGGTGCGAGGAAACACC. Its translation is CASSGGSGVRGNT. The entire CDR3 protein reads CASSGGSGVRGNTIYF.

Here the CDR3 reads CASSLRDSSYNEQFF. The CDR3 DNA, read in part, is TGTGCCAGCAGCTTACGAGACAGCTCCTACAATGAG. The chain employs TRBV7-9 and TRBJ2-1, with D perhaps matching TRBD1 (5 bases). The observed sequence ends 3 residues before the CDR3 terminus, with the missing tail filled in from the germline J gene. V was cut by 2 bases and J by 0 bases, with 8 bases left in between. The CDR3 loop spans 15 amino acids. Germline CDR1 reads SEHNR; CDR2 reads FQNEAQ (reference sequence).

In regard to this clone: The CDR3 end is not reached by the read, which stops 3 residues before it; the germline J gene fills it in. V usage is TRBV11-3 and J usage is TRBJ1-1; 10 nucleotides align to TRBD1. Per the germline V gene, CDR1 is SGHNT and CDR2 is YENEEA. Trimming took 4 bases from V and 1 from J; bases not matched to a gene: 3. The CDR3 length is 15 residues. CDR3 loop: CASSSGQGENTEAFF. The CDR3 DNA, read in part, is TGTGCCAGCAGCTCTGGACAGGGGGAGAACACTGAA. Variable domain in full (rest from reference TRBV11-3 and TRBJ1-1): EAGVVQSPRYKIIEKKQPVAFWCNPISGHNTLYWYLQNLGQGPELLIRYENEEAVDDSQLPKDRFSAERLKGVDSTLKIQPAELGDSAVYLCASSSGQGENTEAFFGQGTRLTVV.

Comment on this clone: Read coverage stops 3 residues before the CDR3 terminus; the germline J gene supplies the remainder. V is TRBV5-1 and J is TRBJ2-2; possibly TRBD1 for D (5 bases). The germline V and J ends were trimmed by 4 bases and 3 bases, with 13 bases remaining between them. Germline V gene lookup returns CDR1 SGHRS and CDR2 YFSETQ. This CDR3 has 15 amino acids. The CDR3 here is CASSLGVGDTGELFF. The sequenced part of the CDR3 DNA is TGCGCCAGCAGCCTAGGGGTAGGCGACACCGGGGAG.

Worth noting for this clone: The DNA ends 3 residues before the CDR3 does, and the rest of the CDR3 is filled in from the germline J gene. The chain carries TRBV5-1 and TRBJ2-5, with D unclear. This CDR3 region has 14 residues. The germline V gene encodes CDR1 SGHRS and CDR2 YFSETQ. The sequenced part of the CDR3 DNA is TGCGCCAGCAGCTTGGACAGTTCCCCAGATACC. Amino acid sequence: CASSLDSSPDT. The full-length CDR3 reads as CASSLDSSPDTQYF.